The sequence of this T cell receptor beta chain was determined in a study of response to subunit inactivated influenza vaccine. The CDR3 covers 14 residues. Trimming cost V 6 bases and J 6 bases; bases outside gene matches: 5. MiXCR was run by TCRdb on the RT-PCR reads, yielding one entry per CDR3 protein. The sample has roughly 570,000 distinct CDR3 sequences, roughly 13% seen once. This clonotype was seen many times. This TCR was recovered from a man aged 50-60 years who received an inactivated influenza vaccine. This sample comprised PBMCs from blood, obtained about 40 days after vaccination. V is TRBV12-3 or TRBV12-4 and J is TRBJ2-2; 9 nucleotides match TRBD2. The CDR3 loop is CASSSGLASGELFF. CDR3 bases: TGTGCCAGCAGCTCGGGACTAGCCTCCGGGGAGCTGTTTTTT.